A selection of T cell receptor beta chains follows, all from one sample in a study of PD-1 blockade in classical Hodgkin lymphoma. The method was immunoSEQ multiplex PCR; TCRdb's version includes in-frame clones alone and lacks a portion of them. The table lists tens of thousands of clones, roughly 80% of them singletons, with under 20% in the top ten. The sequenced sample was peripheral blood mononuclear cells (PBMCs), obtained at baseline. The receptors were gathered from a human donor with classical Hodgkin lymphoma. Both conserved end residues are part of each CDR3. Expanded clones are given a class, and other clones once, few, many or no size at all.

V	size	CDR3
TRBV9	NA	CASSFSWPGQGRNQPQHF
TRBV11-3	NA	CASSSSGGTGELFF
TRBV10-2	NA	CASAPGLLDRSSYNEQFF
TRBV5-4	NA	CASSQDGQGSNQPQHF
TRBV5-6	NA	CASSFRAYTEAFF
TRBV18	NA	CASSPGRTSWDGYTF
TRBV30	many	CAWSRVGRGNQPQHF
TRBV29-1	NA	CSVVGEGYEQFF
TRBV11-2	NA	CASSSLSGPYLNGYTF
TRBV10-3	NA	CAIRRKWKGYTF
TRBV2	NA	CASSANRGQETQYF
TRBV6-5	NA	CASSRAPPSTDTQYF
TRBV12-5	NA	CASGLGLAGPTDTQYF
TRBV9	once	CASSADTPLAGDFADTQYF
TRBV4-3	NA	CASSQDQGSTGELFF
TRBV4-1	few	CASSQGSLVGRYSYNEQFF
TRBV19	NA	CASSIVYAEQFF
TRBV29-1	NA	CSVNPAAEAFF
TRBV7-2	few	CASRTSGSYNEQFF
TRBV6-5	NA	CASSSGVASSETQYF
TRBV5-4	NA	CASSPEPGQEEYF
TRBV4-1	NA	CASSQVRLAVYNEQFF
TRBV7-9	NA	CASSTLRGAAGTEAFF
TRBV4-3	NA	CASSLSGVSMDYGYTF
TRBV11-3	NA	CASSLEGSGSYNEQFF
TRBV7-9	NA	CASSLDRDTNYGYTF
TRBV7-3	NA	CASSPARGAPGELFF
TRBV2	NA	CASTAGLNEKLFF
TRBV7-8	few	CASSLLTGDGDTIYF
TRBV19	NA	CASSMGFVERDGYTF
TRBV9	NA	CASSVAGARVSQETQYF
TRBV7-9	NA	CASSFGGTGELFF
TRBV30	NA	CAWSTENTEAFF
TRBV11-2	NA	CASSLEPGANTEAFF
TRBV19	NA	CASSPPGTGLNYGYTF
TRBV7-8	NA	CASSLEGRWNEQFF
TRBV30	NA	CAWSSFRGNYTF
TRBV11-3	NA	CASSLLYGTAGNTIYF
TRBV5-1	NA	CASSPGTTNQPQHF
TRBV2	NA	CASSSDYSEQYF